Each of the 16 T cell receptor beta chains below was sequenced from the same sample in a study of blood T cell repertoires in COVID-19. Generated by immunoSEQ multiplex PCR, the TCRdb table keeps only in-frame clones and is missing some. Of 150,000 to 200,000 clones in the sample, 76% were seen once. Input material: PBMCs or T cells enriched from blood (not recorded which). These receptors were obtained from a woman aged 45 to 65 with acute COVID-19.

This clone was recorded a few times. The genes are TRBV27 and TRBJ1-2, with 7 bases lining up with TRBD1. Trimming cost V 3 bases and J 7 bases; bases outside gene matches: 5. CDR3 length equals 13 residues. CDR1 is MNHEY, CDR2 SMNVEV, per germline (reference sequence). The CDR3 DNA is TGTGCCAGCAGTTTCTCCGACAGGGCTGGCTACACCTTC. Its protein product is CASSFSDRAGYTF.

The CDR3 loop is CASSFDRVGNQPQHF. The DNA for the CDR3 is TGTGCCAGCAGTTTTGACAGGGTGGGCAATCAGCCCCAGCATTTT. This sequence joins TRBV6-5 and TRBJ1-5; 7 nucleotides match TRBD1. This CDR3 contains 15 residues. CDR1 is MNHEY, CDR2 SVGAGI, per germline. V gave up 4 bases and J gave up 2 bases; unmatched junction bases: 5.

CDR3 sequence reads: CASSSATVLNTEAFF. The CDR3 nucleotides are TGTGCCAGCAGTTCCGCGACAGTATTGAACACTGAAGCTTTCTTT. The gene calls are TRBV28 and TRBJ1-1; TRBD1 might be the D (5 bases). This CDR3 comprises 15 residues. CDR1 is MDHEN and CDR2 is SYDVKM in the germline V gene. V was trimmed by 4 bases and J by 0 bases, leaving 12 bases between them.

This rearrangement joins TRBV2 to TRBJ1-2; 9 bases are a match to TRBD1. CDR1 is SNHLY, CDR2 FYNNEI, per germline. Trimming at V came to 6 bases and at J to 9 bases, leaving 11 bases not matched to a gene. The CDR3 sequence is 14 residues long. CDR3 DNA sequence: TGTGCCAGCAGGGCGGGACAGGGCAGTAGGAGCTACACCTTC. Translating gives CASRAGQGSRSYTF.

DNA of the CDR3: TGTGCCAGCAGCCCTAACGAGGGTTCACCCCTCCACTTT. Residues: CASSPNEGSPLHF. The chain joins TRBV7-3 to TRBJ1-6; D ambiguous. Germline V gene sequence: CDR1 SGHTA, CDR2 FQGTGA. V lost 5 bases, J lost 9 bases, and 11 bases lay in between. This CDR3 contains 13 residues.

V gene TRBV27 combines with J gene TRBJ2-1; 11 nucleotides line up with TRBD2. Trimming took 9 bases from V and 6 from J; bases not matched to a gene: 10. Germline CDR1 is MNHEY and CDR2 is SMNVEV (reference sequence). This CDR3 region has 15 residues. CDR3 region: CASSPGLAGGNEQFF. The CDR3 DNA reads as TGTGCCAGTTCCCCGGGCCTAGCGGGGGGCAATGAGCAGTTCTTC.

The chain uses TRBV28 and TRBJ1-5; TRBD1 is a possible D gene (5 bases). Germline lookup yields CDR1 MDHEN and CDR2 SYDVKM. The CDR3 is made up of 12 amino acids. Trimming pared 10 bases from V and 5 bases from J, leaving 12 bases between. CDR3 sequence reads: CATQGGDQPQHF. In DNA, the CDR3 is TGTGCCACGCAGGGAGGCGATCAGCCCCAGCATTTT. Using reference TRBV28 and TRBJ1-5 for the parts outside the CDR3, the full variable domain is DVKVTQSSRYLVKRTGEKVFLECVQDMDHENMFWYRQDPGLGLRLIYFSYDVKMKEKGDIPEGYSVSREKKERFSLILESASTNQTSMYLCATQGGDQPQHFGDGTRLSIL.

J is TRBJ1-6 and V is TRBV5-1; TRBD1 agrees at 8 bases. The CDR3 is 18 amino acids. V dropped 2 bases and J dropped 5; count of bases not matched to a gene: 12. CDR1 and CDR2 (germline): SGHRS, YFSETQ. The CDR3 DNA reads TGCGCCAGCAGCTTCCGAACAGGGGGTCGGGGCGATAATTCACCCCTCCACTTT. It translates to CASSFRTGGRGDNSPLHF.

This clone was found once. This CDR3 is also generated by other DNA sequences in the sample. V is TRBV9 and J is TRBJ1-2, with D possibly being TRBD1 (5 bases). Germline V lookup: CDR1 SGDLS, CDR2 YYNGEE. The CDR3 sequence is 13 residues long. The V end was cut by 2 bases, the J end by 8 bases, with 13 bases between. CDR3 DNA sequence: TGTGCCAGCAGCGTCGGGGGAGTGGGCGGCTACACCTTC. Protein product: CASSVGGVGGYTF.

CDR3 DNA: TGTGCCAGCAGTTATCAACAGTTGGGGCCCACAGATACGCAGTATTTT. It encodes CASSYQQLGPTDTQYF. The chain combines TRBV28 with TRBJ2-3; possible D gene TRBD1, 5 bases. The V gene lost 4 bases and the J gene lost 2 bases, with 16 bases spanning the gap. Germline V gene data show CDR1 as MDHEN and CDR2 as SYDVKM. This CDR3 comprises 16 residues.

The V gene is TRBV19, the J gene TRBJ1-5; D is unresolved. Trimming pared 1 base from V and 7 bases from J, leaving 14 bases between. From germline, CDR1 is LNHDA and CDR2 SQIVND (reference sequence). This CDR3 comprises 15 residues. The CDR3 is CASSIVPGGRQPQHF. In nucleotides, the CDR3 is TGTGCCAGTAGTATAGTCCCGGGAGGGCGGCAGCCCCAGCATTTT.

This sequence joins TRBV5-6 and TRBJ2-5; 8 bases match TRBD2. The CDR3 extends over 14 amino acids. The J segment lost 2 bases and the V segment lost 3 bases, leaving 3 bases of the junction unmatched. Germline assignment: CDR1 SGHDT and CDR2 YYEEEE. Here the CDR3 reads CASSSGLGQETQYF. The CDR3 region has the DNA TGTGCCAGCAGCTCGGGACTAGGGCAAGAGACCCAGTACTTC.

This chain joins TRBV28 and TRBJ1-5; D perhaps matches TRBD1 (5 bases). V was cut by 7 bases and J by 4 bases, with 23 bases left in between. Germline CDR1 reads MDHEN; CDR2 reads SYDVKM. The CDR3 length is 17 residues. The CDR3 spells CASNLPVGGVFNQPQHF. The CDR3 DNA reads TGTGCCAGCAATCTTCCCGTGGGGGGGGTGTTTAATCAGCCCCAGCATTTT.

The chain joins TRBV14 to TRBJ1-5; a weak D match, TRBD1 (5 bases). Germline CDR1 is SGHDN and CDR2 is FVKESK. V lost 1 base and J lost 3, with 7 bases in between. The CDR3 has 14 residues. The CDR3 region has the DNA TGTGCCAGCAGCCAAGGACAGCACAATCAGCCCCAGCATTTT. Translation gives CASSQGQHNQPQHF.

The chain carries TRBV11-2 and TRBJ1-2, with 7 bases lining up with TRBD1. After removal of 4 bases from V and 7 bases from J, the junction contained 9 bases not matched to a gene. The CDR3 totals 14 residues. Germline CDR1 SGHAT, CDR2 FQNNGV. The CDR3 region is CASSSSTGTGGYTF. The CDR3 DNA reads TGTGCCAGCAGCTCCTCGACAGGGACGGGTGGCTACACCTTC.

V and J are TRBV5-1 and TRBJ2-4, with a possible D match to TRBD1 (6 bases). Trimming took off 2 bases at V and 0 bases at J, with 12 bases between the two ends. Germline V CDR1 and CDR2: SGHRS, YFSETQ. The CDR3 is 16 residues long. This chain's CDR3 is CASSLQGQGAKNIQYF. CDR3 DNA: TGCGCCAGCAGCTTACAGGGTCAGGGAGCCAAAAACATTCAGTACTTC. The variable domain in full, completed from reference TRBV5-1 and TRBJ2-4, reads KAGVTQTPRYLIKTRGQQVTLSCSPISGHRSVSWYQQTPGQGLQFLFEYFSETQRNKGNFPGRFSGRQFSNSRSEMNVSTLELGDSALYLCASSLQGQGAKNIQYFGAGTRLSVL.